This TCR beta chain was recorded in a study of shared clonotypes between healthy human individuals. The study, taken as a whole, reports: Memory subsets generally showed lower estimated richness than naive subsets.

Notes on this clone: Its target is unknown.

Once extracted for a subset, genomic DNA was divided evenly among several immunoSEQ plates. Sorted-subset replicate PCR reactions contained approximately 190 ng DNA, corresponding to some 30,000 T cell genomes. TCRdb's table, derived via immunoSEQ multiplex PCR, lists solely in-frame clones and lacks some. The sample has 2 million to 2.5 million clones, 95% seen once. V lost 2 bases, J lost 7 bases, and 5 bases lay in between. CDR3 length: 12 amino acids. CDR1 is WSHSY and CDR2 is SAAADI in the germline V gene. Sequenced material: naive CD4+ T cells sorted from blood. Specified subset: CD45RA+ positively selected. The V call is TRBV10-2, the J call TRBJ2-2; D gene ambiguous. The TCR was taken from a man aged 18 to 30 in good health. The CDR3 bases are TGCGCCAGCAGTGAGCCCCTCGGGGAGCTGTTTTTT. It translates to CASSEPLGELFF.